Shown below are 26 T cell receptor beta chains from a single sample sequenced in a study of OX40 agonist ivuxolimab in advanced cancers. The repertoire was sequenced with immunoSEQ multiplex PCR; TCRdb's copy has only in-frame clones and lacks some. The table shows 20,000 to 25,000 clones, with around 86% occurring only once. The source was CD4+ or CD8+ T cells sorted from blood, collected in a trial of the OX40 agonist ivuxolimab. The source is an adult with an advanced solid tumor such as melanoma, head and neck, liver or kidney cancer.

This chain links TRBV4-2 with TRBJ1-6; unclear D gene. Between the trimmed V and J ends, which lost 4 bases and 0 bases, there was a span of 13 bases. The CDR3 loop spans 17 amino acids. Looked up from germline, CDR1 is LGHNA and CDR2 is YNFKEQ. CDR3 sequence reads: CASSPTGPTSYNSPLHF. The DNA for the CDR3 is TGTGCCAGCAGCCCAACCGGGCCGACCTCCTATAATTCACCCCTCCACTTT.

The chain links TRBV29-1 to TRBJ2-7, with 10 bases identical to TRBD1. Germline loops: CDR1 SQVTM, CDR2 ANQGSEA. The CDR3 sequence is 13 residues long. Losses at the gene ends were 6 bases for V and 2 bases for J; bases not matched to a gene: 4. CDR3 DNA sequence: TGCAGCGTGGGGACAGGGGATACCTACGAGCAGTACTTC. Translated, it gives CSVGTGDTYEQYF.

This clone occurred a few times. The V call is TRBV11-2, the J call TRBJ2-1, with TRBD1 as a possible D gene (5 bases). Germline V gene lookup returns CDR1 SGHAT and CDR2 FQNNGV. This CDR3 spans 17 amino acids. The V and J ends lost 1 base and 8 bases respectively, with 21 bases between them. CDR3 sequence: CASSLVAAGFVLYEQFF. The CDR3 DNA follows: TGTGCCAGCAGCTTAGTGGCAGCAGGGTTCGTGCTTTATGAGCAGTTCTTC.

The chain carries TRBV28 and TRBJ1-5, with 7 positions matching TRBD1. The junction had 7 bases not matched to a gene; V was cut back by 5 bases and J by 3 bases. The CDR3 loop spans 15 amino acids. CDR1 MDHEN and CDR2 SYDVKM come from the germline V gene. The CDR3 loop reads CASSPRTGLNQPQHF. The CDR3 DNA follows: TGTGCCAGCAGTCCTAGGACAGGCCTCAATCAGCCCCAGCATTTT.

The chain joins TRBV7-3 to TRBJ2-3; possibly TRBD2 for D (6 bases). Germline assignment: CDR1 SGHTA and CDR2 FQGTGA. This CDR3 region has 14 residues. V lost 5 bases, J lost 4 bases, and 13 bases lay in between. The CDR3 DNA sequence: TGTGCCAGCAGCCCCTTAGGAGGGCCAGATACGCAGTATTTT. Protein product: CASSPLGGPDTQYF.

The rearrangement uses TRBV2 and TRBJ2-7, with 11 bases lining up with TRBD1. Trimming at V came to 10 bases and at J to 4 bases, leaving 6 bases not matched to a gene. Per the germline V gene, CDR1 is SNHLY and CDR2 is FYNNEI. CDR3 length: 13 amino acids. The CDR3 loop reads CAMLDRGRYEQYF. CDR3 coding DNA: TGTGCCATGTTGGACAGGGGGCGTTACGAGCAGTACTTC.

This chain links TRBV13 with TRBJ2-1; 9 nucleotides agree with TRBD2. This CDR3 contains 15 residues. The ends lost 0 bases at V and 3 bases at J; junction bases unmatched: 0. Germline values: CDR1 PRHDT, CDR2 FYEKMQ (reference sequence). The CDR3 sequence: CASSLGRGGYNEQFF. The CDR3 DNA is TGTGCCAGCAGCTTAGGGCGGGGGGGCTACAATGAGCAGTTCTTC. The full variable domain, in which reference TRBV13 and TRBJ2-1 provide the parts outside the CDR3, is AAGVIQSPRHLIKEKRETATLKCYPIPRHDTVYWYQQGPGQDPQFLISFYEKMQSDKGSIPDRFSAQQFSDYHSELNMSSLELGDSALYFCASSLGRGGYNEQFFGPGTRLTVL.

J is TRBJ2-1 and V is TRBV30; 9 bases are a match to TRBD2. V was clipped by 8 bases and J by 7 bases; unmatched bases: 24. Germline V gives CDR1 GTSNPN, CDR2 SVGIG (reference sequence). The CDR3 extends over 18 amino acids. Here the CDR3 reads CALPSGAGGLSGWNEQFF. In DNA, the CDR3 is TGTGCCCTACCCAGTGGGGCGGGGGGGCTTTCGGGTTGGAATGAGCAGTTCTTC. The variable domain in full, with the rest retrieved from reference TRBV30 and TRBJ2-1, is SQTIHQWPATLVQPVGSPLSLECTVEGTSNPNLYWYRQAAGRGLQLLFYSVGIGQISSEVPQNLSASRPQDRQFILSSKKLLLSDSGFYLCALPSGAGGLSGWNEQFFGPGTRLTVL.

The chain carries TRBV5-1 and TRBJ2-7; D remains unclear. Germline V gene data show CDR1 as SGHRS and CDR2 as YFSETQ. With 4 bases removed from V and 2 bases from J, the gap between germline ends came to 4 bases. The CDR3 sequence is 11 residues long. In DNA, the CDR3 is TGCGCCAGCAGCAGCACCTACGAGCAGTACTTC. Translation: CASSSTYEQYF.

The chain links TRBV15 to TRBJ1-2, with 7 bases identical to TRBD1. V was clipped by 8 bases and J by 13 bases; unmatched bases: 13. Germline assignment: CDR1 LNHNV and CDR2 YYDKDF (reference sequence). This CDR3 has 12 residues. The CDR3 DNA sequence: TGTGCCACCGCAAGAGGGGGCCTTGGAGTCACCTTC. Its translation is CATARGGLGVTF. The full variable domain, completed using reference TRBV15 and TRBJ1-2, is DAMVIQNPRYQVTQFGKPVTLSCSQTLNHNVMYWYQQKSSQAPKLLFHYYDKDFNNEADTPDNFQSRRPNTSFCFLDIRSPGLGDTAMYLCATARGGLGVTFGSGTRLTVV.

The chain joins TRBV2 to TRBJ2-2; no clear D gene. Germline CDR1 and CDR2: SNHLY and FYNNEI. The CDR3 length is 14 residues. With 2 bases removed from V and 2 bases from J, the gap between germline ends came to 6 bases. The CDR3 sequence: CASSEPDNTGELFF. As DNA, the CDR3 is TGTGCCAGCAGTGAACCGGATAACACCGGGGAGCTGTTTTTT.

The chain links TRBV4-1 to TRBJ1-2; the D is unclear. Germline V lookup: CDR1 MGHRA, CDR2 YSYEKL. The CDR3 loop spans 16 amino acids. V gave up 0 bases and J gave up 2 bases, with 13 bases separating them. The CDR3 nucleotides are TGCGCCAGCAGCCAAGATGAGGCCAGGCTCAACTATGGCTACACCTTC. Translating it yields CASSQDEARLNYGYTF.

J is TRBJ1-2 and V is TRBV7-9; TRBD1 agrees at 8 bases. J gave up 7 bases and V 5 bases, and 12 bases lay outside the gene matches. The germline gives CDR1 SEHNR, CDR2 FQNEAQ (reference sequence). This CDR3 is built from 15 residues. The CDR3 here is CASSPASDRAFGYTF. Here the CDR3 DNA reads TGTGCCAGCAGCCCCGCCTCGGACAGGGCCTTTGGCTACACCTTC.

The genes are TRBV27 and TRBJ2-3, with no clear D. This CDR3 region has 15 residues. Trimming cost V 7 bases and J 3 bases, with 17 bases left between them. In germline, CDR1 is MNHEY, CDR2 SMNVEV (reference sequence). DNA for the CDR3: TGTGCCAGCACCCCCTCGGCCCTTAAAACAGATACGCAGTATTTT. It codes for CASTPSALKTDTQYF.

This clone is categorized as large. V usage is TRBV9 and J usage is TRBJ2-2; TRBD1 matches at 8 bases. CDR3 length: 16 residues. Trimming at V came to 4 bases and at J to 4 bases, leaving 9 bases not matched to a gene. Looked up from germline, CDR1 is SGDLS and CDR2 is YYNGEE. CDR3 DNA sequence: TGTGCCAGCAGCTTACCGGGACAGGAGGGCACCGGGGAGCTGTTTTTT. The encoded protein is CASSLPGQEGTGELFF.

This clone occurred a few times. The rearrangement joins TRBV27 to TRBJ2-7; D assignment may be TRBD1 or TRBD2 (6 bases each). The V and J ends lost 2 bases and 3 bases respectively, with 8 bases between them. Germline assignment: CDR1 MNHEY and CDR2 SMNVEV (reference sequence). CDR3 size: 13 residues. The CDR3 DNA is TGTGCCAGCAGTTTAGGAGGGGGCTACGAGCAGTACTTC. Translating it yields CASSLGGGYEQYF.

J is TRBJ2-3 and V is TRBV7-9; 9 bases match TRBD1. V gave up 4 bases and J gave up 1 base; unmatched junction bases: 3. The germline V gene encodes CDR1 SEHNR and CDR2 FQNEAQ (reference sequence). CDR3 length: 15 residues. This chain's CDR3 is CASSWDREGTDTQYF. The CDR3 DNA is TGTGCCAGCAGCTGGGACAGGGAAGGCACAGATACGCAGTATTTT.

The chain is built from TRBV7-9 and TRBJ1-1; 7 nucleotides align to TRBD1. V was clipped by 6 bases and J by 6 bases; unmatched bases: 7. The CDR3 extends over 13 amino acids. Germline CDR1 SEHNR, CDR2 FQNEAQ (reference sequence). CDR3 residues: CASRDGTVPEAFF. The CDR3 DNA follows: TGTGCCAGCAGAGACGGGACAGTCCCTGAAGCTTTCTTT.

This clone showed up just once. The chain uses TRBV7-6 and TRBJ2-1, with TRBD2 matching over 9 bases. Germline trimming cut 1 base from V and 5 bases from J; bases unmatched to any gene: 6. CDR3 length: 16 amino acids. CDR1 is SGHVS and CDR2 is FNYEAQ in the germline V gene. The CDR3 coding sequence is TGTGCCAGCAGCTTAGTCGGCGGGAGGGCCGACAATGAGCAGTTCTTC. This sequence encodes CASSLVGGRADNEQFF.

V gene TRBV5-1 combines with J gene TRBJ1-2; D not certain. The V gene's germline CDR1 is SGHRS and CDR2 YFSETQ. The ends were cut back, 1 base at V and 3 bases at J, with 4 bases in the middle. This CDR3 contains 12 residues. CDR3 protein: CASSLTDYGYTF. The CDR3 DNA follows: TGCGCCAGCAGCTTGACTGACTATGGCTACACCTTC.

J is TRBJ2-1 and V is TRBV7-9; possibly TRBD1 or TRBD2 for D (5 bases each). The CDR3 loop spans 17 amino acids. Trimming took 0 bases from V and 4 from J, leaving 16 bases between them. Germline V gives CDR1 SEHNR, CDR2 FQNEAQ (reference sequence). The CDR3 region is CASSLADRGFSYNEQFF. The CDR3 region has the DNA TGTGCCAGCAGCTTAGCAGATCGGGGCTTCTCTTACAATGAGCAGTTCTTC.

This clone was seen a few times. The V and J genes are TRBV7-9 and TRBJ1-1, with D perhaps matching TRBD1 (5 bases). The V end lost 10 bases, the J end lost 6 bases, and 18 bases lay between the germline ends. Germline lookup yields CDR1 SEHNR and CDR2 FQNEAQ (reference sequence). This CDR3 has 13 amino acids. The CDR3 loop reads CATGAGESAEAFF. The CDR3 bases are TGTGCCACCGGGGCGGGTGAGAGCGCTGAAGCTTTCTTT.

The chain has TRBV9 and TRBJ2-7; 7 bases fit TRBD1. The CDR3 is 15 residues long. Germline CDR1 and CDR2: SGDLS and YYNGEE. V lost 0 bases, J lost 1 base, and 4 bases stayed unmatched. Written as DNA, the CDR3 is TGTGCCAGCAGCGTAGGAGGGGACAGATCCTACGAGCAGTACTTC. It translates to CASSVGGDRSYEQYF.

This clone is judged large. V is TRBV4-1 and J is TRBJ1-1; unclear D gene. V was pared by 4 bases and J by 1 base, with 7 bases between. Germline loops: CDR1 MGHRA, CDR2 YSYEKL. The CDR3 length is 13 residues. The CDR3 loop is CASSRMENTEAFF. In DNA, the CDR3 is TGCGCCAGCAGCCGGATGGAGAACACTGAAGCTTTCTTT.

CDR3 residues: CASSELSSGGNQPQHF. Here the CDR3 DNA reads TGCGCCAGCAGTGAGCTAAGCTCGGGGGGCAATCAGCCCCAGCATTTT. The J gene is TRBJ1-5, the V gene TRBV10-2, with a weak D call TRBD1 (5 bases). Deletions cut 2 bases from V and 2 bases from J, with 13 bases between. The CDR3 loop spans 16 amino acids. The germline CDR1 and CDR2 sequences are WSHSY and SAAADI.

The chain employs TRBV13 and TRBJ1-2; D uncertain. Per the germline V gene, CDR1 is PRHDT and CDR2 is FYEKMQ (reference sequence). V lost 3 bases and J 4 bases, leaving 12 bases between the germline ends. This CDR3 region has 14 residues. The CDR3 region is CASSLRQAPYGYTF. In DNA, the CDR3 is TGTGCCAGCAGCTTGAGGCAGGCCCCCTATGGCTACACCTTC.